The rows below give T cell receptor beta chains drawn from one sample of a study of blood T cell repertoires in COVID-19. Method: immunoSEQ multiplex PCR; TCRdb's copy keeps in-frame clones and lacks some. The data show about 110,000 clones, around 86% seen once. Material: peripheral blood. Receptors originate from a woman between 65 and 79 years old with acute or convalescent COVID-19. Each CDR3 is given with its conserved first and last residue. A D gene is named only where the DNA matches it firmly. Clone size is shown for a subset of rows, as once, few, many or a class of expanded clone.

.	TRBV6-5	TRBJ1-5	.	TGTGCCAGCAGTCCCCTCAGGGGCAATCAGCCCCAGCATTTT	CASSPLRGNQPQHF
.	TRBV7-3	TRBJ2-1	.	TGTGCCAGCAGCTCCCAGGGGGGCAATGAGCAGTTCTTC	CASSSQGGNEQFF
TRBD1	TRBV7-9	TRBJ2-7	few	TGTGCCAGCAGCCGAGACAGGGGGTCCTACGAGCAGTACTTC	CASSRDRGSYEQYF
.	TRBV6-2/TRBV6-3	TRBJ1-2	.	TGTGCCAGCAGTCCGGAGGGCTATGGCTACACCTTC	CASSPEGYGYTF
.	TRBV4-1	TRBJ2-7	.	TGCGCCAGCACCCTCGACGTCGGGAGCTCCTACGAGCAGTACTTC	CASTLDVGSSYEQYF
.	TRBV19	TRBJ1-5	.	TGTGCCAGTAGTAAAACAGGGCTTGGGTATCAGCCCCAGCATTTT	CASSKTGLGYQPQHF
.	TRBV29-1	TRBJ1-3	.	TGCAGCGTTGGTCTTATGTCTGGAAACACCATATATTTT	CSVGLMSGNTIYF
.	TRBV7-9	TRBJ1-2	.	TGTGCCAGCAGCTTAGGGGACAATGGCTACACCTTC	CASSLGDNGYTF
TRBD1	TRBV11-2	TRBJ1-6	.	TGTGCCAGCAGCCGACAGGGCAGGGGGAATAATTCACCCCTCCACTTT	CASSRQGRGNNSPLHF
TRBD1	TRBV5-1	TRBJ1-4	.	TGCGCCAGCAGCTGGGACAGGGCTAATGAAAAACTGTTTTTT	CASSWDRANEKLFF
TRBD1	TRBV27	TRBJ1-2	.	TGTGCCAGCAGTCTGACAGGGGTCTATGGCTACACCTTC	CASSLTGVYGYTF
TRBD1	TRBV28	TRBJ2-1	.	TGTGCCAGCAGTCCAACCCATCCGGGACAGGGGGCGAGACTTGAGCAGTTCTTC	CASSPTHPGQGARLEQFF
TRBD2	TRBV4-1	TRBJ2-1	.	TGCGCCAGCAGCCGAATCTCCCCCCCTAGCGGGGTTCCTTACACCTACAATGAGCAGTTCTTC	CASSRISPPSGVPYTYNEQFF
TRBD1	TRBV11-2	TRBJ2-1	.	TGTGCCAGCAGCGACAGGGTTTTGTCTCCCGGTGAGCAGTTCTTC	CASSDRVLSPGEQFF
.	TRBV7-2	TRBJ2-1	few	TGTGCCAGCAGTATTAGTAGAGTAAACAATGAGCAGTTCTTC	CASSISRVNNEQFF
.	TRBV19	TRBJ2-1	.	TGTGCCAGTAGTCCCCGATGGCTAGCCGATGAGCAGTTCTTC	CASSPRWLADEQFF
.	TRBV28	TRBJ1-3	.	TGTGCCAGCAGTTCAGGCATCTCTGGAAACACCATATATTTT	CASSSGISGNTIYF
.	TRBV11-2	TRBJ1-5	.	TGTGCCAGCAGCTTAGAGGCAGGTTATCAGCCCCAGCATTTT	CASSLEAGYQPQHF
.	TRBV6-2/TRBV6-3	TRBJ2-2	.	TGTGCCAGCAGGTACAATAGTCGAGGGGAGCTGTTTTTT	CASRYNSRGELFF
.	TRBV5-1	TRBJ2-5	once	TGCGCCAGCAGCTTGGTGGCAGGGGAAGGAGAGACCCAGTACTTC	CASSLVAGEGETQYF
.	TRBV4-2	TRBJ1-3	.	TGTGCCAGCAGCCAAGATCAGGGTCAACGTGGAAACACCATATATTTT	CASSQDQGQRGNTIYF
.	TRBV29-1	TRBJ1-2	.	TGCAGCGTCGCGGGTACTAACTATGGCTACACCTTC	CSVAGTNYGYTF
TRBD1	TRBV9	TRBJ1-6	.	TGTGCCAGCAGCGTGGGACAGGGGAATTCACCCCTCCACTTT	CASSVGQGNSPLHF
.	TRBV9	TRBJ1-3	.	TGTGCCAGCAGCCCAGAGGCGGCGGCTGGAAACACCATATATTTT	CASSPEAAAGNTIYF
.	TRBV3-1/TRBV3-2	TRBJ2-1	.	TGTGCCAGCAGCCAAGAAGGGCAGGGCGCCATTGAGCAGTTCTTC	CASSQEGQGAIEQFF
.	TRBV21-1	TRBJ2-3	.	TGTGCCAGGAAAGGAGTGGTAGCGCAGTATTTT	CARKGVVAQYF
.	TRBV2	TRBJ2-1	.	TGTGCCAGCAGTGAAGCTGGCAGGGCTGGTAATGAGCAGTTCTTC	CASSEAGRAGNEQFF
TRBD2	TRBV28	TRBJ2-7	.	TGTGCCAGCAGTCCTCCTGGGAGGGTGTTCGACGAGCAGTACTTC	CASSPPGRVFDEQYF
.	TRBV9	TRBJ2-1	few	TGTGCCAGCAGCGTAGCCGTTTTCCCAGAAGAGCAGTTCTTC	CASSVAVFPEEQFF
.	TRBV4-1	TRBJ1-2	.	TGCGCCAGCAGCCAAGGGGGAGGGGCGAACTATGGCTACACCTTC	CASSQGGGANYGYTF
TRBD2	TRBV7-6	TRBJ2-3	.	TGTGCCAGCAGCTTAGAGGCTAGCGGGGCAGATACGCAGTATTTT	CASSLEASGADTQYF
TRBD2	TRBV7-8	TRBJ2-5	.	TGTGCCAGCAGTCCAAGACTAGCGGGGGCGCCTTCGGCCCAGTACTTC	CASSPRLAGAPSAQYF
.	TRBV28	TRBJ2-3	.	TGTGCCAGTCAAAGGAGCGGCAGCACAGATACGCAGTATTTT	CASQRSGSTDTQYF
.	TRBV24-1	TRBJ2-5	once	TGTGCCACCAGTGATAGGGGTATACAAGAGACCCAGTACTTC	CATSDRGIQETQYF
TRBD2	TRBV6-4	TRBJ2-1	once	TGTGCCACCAGACCTAGCGGGAGGGCCTACAATGAGCAGTTCTTC	CATRPSGRAYNEQFF
TRBD2	TRBV4-1	TRBJ2-7	.	TGCGCCAGCAGCCAAGTTGGGCTAGCGGGCGACGAGCAGTACTTC	CASSQVGLAGDEQYF
.	TRBV6-5	TRBJ1-2	.	TGTGCCAGCACTCTTCTAGGGGGAGGCTACACCTTC	CASTLLGGGYTF
TRBD1	TRBV27	TRBJ1-3	.	TGTGCCAGCAGTTCTGACAGGGGGGGAAACACCATATATTTT	CASSSDRGGNTIYF
TRBD1	TRBV4-1	TRBJ1-2	.	TGCGCCAGCAGCCAAGAAGGACAGGCCATAAACTATGGCTACACCTTC	CASSQEGQAINYGYTF
.	TRBV2	TRBJ2-3	once	TGTGCCAGCAGCCCGGGTGATACGCAGTATTTT	CASSPGDTQYF
TRBD1	TRBV7-9	TRBJ1-2	.	TGTGCCAGCAGCCCTTGGACAGGACCGTTAGCTAACTATGGCTACACCTTC	CASSPWTGPLANYGYTF
.	TRBV28	TRBJ1-5	.	TGTGCCAGCAGTGGAGCCGGGTCCCAGCCCCAGCATTTT	CASSGAGSQPQHF
.	TRBV5-4	TRBJ2-5	.	TGTGCCAGCAGCTACCGGGACACCCAAGAGACCCAGTACTTC	CASSYRDTQETQYF
TRBD1	TRBV18	TRBJ1-3	.	TGTGCCAGCTCATTGGGACAGGTTTCTTCTGGAAACACCATATATTTT	CASSLGQVSSGNTIYF
.	TRBV11-2	TRBJ2-1	.	TGTGCCAGCAGCTTAGATCCGGTCTACAATGAGCAGTTCTTC	CASSLDPVYNEQFF
TRBD1	TRBV6-1	TRBJ1-2	.	TGTGCCAGCAGTGAGGGATTGACAGGGGTCTATGGCTACACCTTC	CASSEGLTGVYGYTF
TRBD1	TRBV30	TRBJ1-2	.	TGTGCCTGGAGTTACAGGGGTAGGGGAATGGCGGAGTTTCTTAACTATGGCTACACCTTC	CAWSYRGRGMAEFLNYGYTF
TRBD1	TRBV7-2	TRBJ1-2	.	TGTGCCAGCAGCACGACAGGGGGAAACTATGGCTACACCTTC	CASSTTGGNYGYTF
.	TRBV27	TRBJ2-5	.	TGTGCCAGCAGTCCCCTCGCAGGGGTCCCAGAGACCCAGTACTTC	CASSPLAGVPETQYF
TRBD1	TRBV5-1	TRBJ1-2	.	TGCGCCAGCAGCCCCCAAACCGGGACAGGGTACAGCTATGGCTACACCTTC	CASSPQTGTGYSYGYTF
.	TRBV2	TRBJ2-7	.	TGTGCCAGCAGTTCGACTCTGGGCGAGCAGTACTTC	CASSSTLGEQYF
.	TRBV6-5	TRBJ1-2	once	TGTGCCAGCAGGACTATAGGTTCTTCTAACTATGGCTACACCTTC	CASRTIGSSNYGYTF
.	TRBV4-3	TRBJ2-2	.	TGCGCCAGCAGCCAAGCGGCGGGGCCTGGCGGGGAGCTGTTTTTT	CASSQAAGPGGELFF
.	TRBV19	TRBJ1-5	.	TGTGCCAGTAGTATGGGCAGTAATCAGCCCCAGCATTTT	CASSMGSNQPQHF
.	TRBV5-1	TRBJ1-4	.	TGCGCCAGCAGCGTCGAGGGATCCGGCGAAAAACTGTTTTTT	CASSVEGSGEKLFF